The 24 T cell receptor beta chains listed next were all sequenced from one sample in a study of blood T cell repertoires in COVID-19. Some clones are missing from TCRdb's copy, which holds only in-frame ones; the method was immunoSEQ multiplex PCR. The sample carries about 300,000 clones, roughly 89% recorded once. The specimen sequenced was PBMCs or T cells enriched from blood (not recorded which). The receptors stem from a woman aged 45-59 years who had been exposed to COVID-19.

CDR3 protein: CASSEDGSQPQHF. CDR3 in DNA: TGTGCCAGCAGTGAAGATGGCTCACAGCCCCAGCATTTT. The chain couples TRBV6-1 to TRBJ1-5, with D unclear. Per germline, CDR1 MNHNS and CDR2 SASEGT. CDR3 length equals 13 residues. The V gene lost 1 base and the J gene lost 7 bases, with 8 bases spanning the gap.

CDR3 in amino acids: CASRKTGDNTEAFF. CDR3 coding DNA: TGTGCCAGCAGAAAAACAGGGGACAACACTGAAGCTTTCTTT. This sequence joins TRBV28 and TRBJ1-1; TRBD1 agrees at 7 bases. The CDR3 sequence is 14 residues long. CDR1 MDHEN and CDR2 SYDVKM come from the germline V gene. Trimming removed 6 bases from V and 2 bases from J; junction bases left unmatched: 6.

This sequence joins TRBV5-1 and TRBJ2-5, with 7 bases identical to TRBD1. The CDR3 runs to 13 residues. Germline-derived CDR1 and CDR2 are SGHRS and YFSETQ. Germline trimming cut 4 bases from V and 2 bases from J; bases unmatched to any gene: 2. The CDR3 reads CASSRGQQETQYF. CDR3 in DNA: TGCGCCAGCAGCCGGGGACAGCAAGAGACCCAGTACTTC. The variable domain in full, with the rest retrieved from reference TRBV5-1 and TRBJ2-5, is KAGVTQTPRYLIKTRGQQVTLSCSPISGHRSVSWYQQTPGQGLQFLFEYFSETQRNKGNFPGRFSGRQFSNSRSEMNVSTLELGDSALYLCASSRGQQETQYFGPGTRLLVL.

The chain recombines TRBV30 with TRBJ1-1; no reliable D call. The CDR3 totals 14 residues. V dropped 7 bases and J dropped 1 base, with 16 bases sitting between them. Germline V gene sequence: CDR1 GTSNPN, CDR2 SVGIG (reference sequence). CDR3 residues: CAFGWEGPNTEAFF. Here the CDR3 DNA reads TGTGCCTTTGGATGGGAGGGCCCGAACACTGAAGCTTTCTTT.

The rearrangement links TRBV29-1 to TRBJ2-3, with a weak D call TRBD2 (5 bases). The CDR3 length is 12 residues. The V and J ends lost 6 bases and 2 bases respectively, with 9 bases between them. CDR1 SQVTM and CDR2 ANQGSEA come from the germline V gene. The DNA of the CDR3 is TGCAGCGTAAAACTAGTCACAGATACGCAGTATTTT. It is translated as CSVKLVTDTQYF.

The V call is TRBV28, the J call TRBJ1-2, with 9 bases that match TRBD1. This CDR3 spans 16 amino acids. V lost 3 bases, J lost 0 bases, and 5 bases stayed unmatched. From germline, CDR1 is MDHEN and CDR2 SYDVKM. CDR3 coding DNA: TGTGCCAGCAGTTTGGGACAGGGAGGCCCTAACTATGGCTACACCTTC. Translation gives CASSLGQGGPNYGYTF.

This clone came up a few times. The chain couples TRBV7-8 to TRBJ2-7; D gene unclear. Germline V lookup: CDR1 SGHVS, CDR2 FQNEAQ. Trimming stripped 2 bases from V and 7 bases from J, with 9 bases between. This CDR3 is built from 12 residues. DNA of the CDR3: TGTGCCAGCAGCTTAAAGAGTAATGAGCAGTACTTC. This encodes CASSLKSNEQYF.

This chain links TRBV10-1 with TRBJ1-2; a possible D gene is TRBD1 (5 bases). This CDR3 has 12 amino acids. Germline V lookup: CDR1 WNHNN, CDR2 SYGVQD (reference sequence). V lost 6 bases and J lost 2, with 7 bases in between. The chain's CDR3 is CASRGRNYGYTF. The CDR3 nucleotides read TGCGCCAGCAGGGGGCGAAACTATGGCTACACCTTC.

The rearrangement uses TRBV27 and TRBJ2-1, with D possibly matching TRBD1 (6 bases). Trimming pared 4 bases from V and 9 bases from J, leaving 10 bases between. Germline CDR1 reads MNHEY; CDR2 reads SMNVEV (reference sequence). There are 12 residues in the CDR3. As DNA, the CDR3 is TGTGCCAGCAGTTACAGGGTTGGTGAGCAGTTCTTC. Encoded protein: CASSYRVGEQFF.

The V call is TRBV11-2, the J call TRBJ2-7; no reliable D call. V lost 1 base and J 3 bases, leaving 10 bases between the germline ends. CDR1 and CDR2 from the germline V gene are SGHAT and FQNNGV. The CDR3 has 14 residues. The CDR3 DNA reads TGTGCCAGCAGCTTAGGTCCAGTATTCTACGAGCAGTACTTC. This encodes CASSLGPVFYEQYF. Full variable domain (remainder filled in from reference TRBV11-2 and TRBJ2-7): EAGVAQSPRYKIIEKRQSVAFWCNPISGHATLYWYQQILGQGPKLLIQFQNNGVVDDSQLPKDRFSAERLKGVDSTLKIQPAKLEDSAVYLCASSLGPVFYEQYFGPGTRLTVT.

In DNA, the CDR3 is TGTGCCAGCAGCTTAGCCGGACAGTACAATGAGCAGTTCTTC. Protein product: CASSLAGQYNEQFF. This chain links TRBV7-9 with TRBJ2-1; TRBD1 is a possible D gene (6 bases). CDR3 length: 14 amino acids. Germline V gene lookup returns CDR1 SEHNR and CDR2 FQNEAQ (reference sequence). V lost 0 bases to trimming and J lost 4 bases, with 7 bases between them.

The V and J genes are TRBV30 and TRBJ1-3, with a tentative D call TRBD1 (5 bases). CDR3 length: 15 amino acids. V lost 1 base and J 3 bases, leaving 13 bases between the germline ends. Germline V gene data show CDR1 as GTSNPN and CDR2 as SVGIG (reference sequence). The CDR3 region is CAWSGRTRLGNTIYF. The CDR3 DNA sequence: TGTGCCTGGAGTGGACGGACACGACTTGGAAACACCATATATTTT.

Only a few counts were recorded for this clone. The chain combines TRBV28 with TRBJ2-3; possibly TRBD1 for D (5 bases). V lost 6 bases, J lost 2 bases, and 18 bases lay in between. In germline, CDR1 is MDHEN, CDR2 SYDVKM. This CDR3 is built from 16 residues. CDR3 nucleotides: TGTGCCAGCAGCTTCTCCTACAGGCAACCCACAGATACGCAGTATTTT. This encodes CASSFSYRQPTDTQYF.

CDR3 in amino acids: CASSLVGTGGETQYF. The CDR3 bases are TGTGCCAGCAGCTTGGTCGGGACAGGGGGAGAGACCCAGTACTTC. The gene calls are TRBV5-4 and TRBJ2-5; 11 bases are shared with TRBD1. Trimming removed 0 bases from V and 4 bases from J; junction bases left unmatched: 2. Germline loops: CDR1 SGHNT, CDR2 YYREEE (reference sequence). The CDR3 has 15 amino acids.

For this clone: An end of the junction differs from the germline gene, which may be a read error. This chain links TRBV7-7 with TRBJ2-7; 8 bases line up with TRBD1. The CDR3 totals 15 residues. Per germline, CDR1 SSHAT and CDR2 FNYEAQ (reference sequence). The CDR3 bases are TGTGCTAGCAGCCCTTCCAGGGGGCCCACCTACGAGCAGTACTTC. Protein product: CASSPSRGPTYEQYF.

Notes on this clone: The germline gene is not matched at one end of the junction; a read error may be the cause. The rearrangement uses TRBV19 and TRBJ2-7, with 10 bases matching TRBD1. This CDR3 is built from 14 residues. Germline CDR1 LNHDA, CDR2 SQIVND (reference sequence). This chain's CDR3 is CASGRDRGSHEQYF. The CDR3 DNA follows: TGTGCCAGCGGCCGGGACAGGGGCTCCCACGAGCAGTACTTC.

The chain uses TRBV29-1 and TRBJ1-2, with D tentatively TRBD1 (6 bases). V was trimmed by 4 bases and J by 1 base, leaving 13 bases between them. The length of the CDR3 is 14 residues. CDR1 is SQVTM, CDR2 ANQGSEA, per germline. In DNA, the CDR3 is TGCAGCGTTGCCGGGACACTATTTAACTATGGCTACACCTTC. Amino acid sequence: CSVAGTLFNYGYTF.

This clone was seen a single time. The gene calls are TRBV9 and TRBJ2-7, with 14 bases that match TRBD2. Germline trimming cut 2 bases from V and 0 bases from J; bases unmatched to any gene: 4. Germline V gene sequence: CDR1 SGDLS, CDR2 YYNGEE. CDR3 length equals 17 residues. CDR3 nucleotides: TGTGCCAGCAGCGTGGGACTAGCGGGGGCCGACTCCTACGAGCAGTACTTC. Amino acids: CASSVGLAGADSYEQYF. The variable domain in full, with the rest retrieved from reference TRBV9 and TRBJ2-7, is DSGVTQTPKHLITATGQRVTLRCSPRSGDLSVYWYQQSLDQGLQFLIQYYNGEERAKGNILERFSAQQFPDLHSELNLSSLELGDSALYFCASSVGLAGADSYEQYFGPGTRLTVT.

The gene calls are TRBV19 and TRBJ1-3, with TRBD1 as a possible D gene (5 bases). Trimming removed 3 bases at V and 1 base at J, with 13 bases between. This CDR3 is 16 amino acids long. Germline V gene data show CDR1 as LNHDA and CDR2 as SQIVND (reference sequence). The CDR3 sequence is CASSILQASSGNTIYF. Here the CDR3 DNA reads TGTGCCAGTAGTATCTTACAGGCTAGTTCTGGAAACACCATATATTTT.

The chain joins TRBV4-1 to TRBJ1-2; D not resolved. This CDR3 has 16 residues. From germline, CDR1 is MGHRA and CDR2 YSYEKL. V was shortened by 5 bases and J by 4 bases, with 20 bases between the two germline ends. The CDR3: CASSANTRAERYGYTF. As DNA, the CDR3 is TGCGCCAGCAGCGCTAACACTCGAGCGGAACGCTATGGCTACACCTTC.

This clone was seen a single time. The chain is built from TRBV18 and TRBJ1-2, with 12 bases lining up with TRBD1. The CDR3 consists of 15 residues. J was trimmed by 4 bases and V by 2 bases; bases with no gene match: 2. The germline V gene has CDR1 KGHSH and CDR2 LQKENI. The CDR3 sequence is CASSPGTGGVYGYTF. DNA of the CDR3: TGTGCCAGCTCACCAGGGACAGGGGGCGTCTATGGCTACACCTTC.

The gene calls are TRBV29-1 and TRBJ1-6, with 7 bases that match TRBD1. Per germline, CDR1 SQVTM and CDR2 ANQGSEA. The CDR3 is 11 residues long. V trimming: 4 bases; J trimming: 17 bases; junction bases outside the gene matches: 8. CDR3 protein: CSVVGDSGVHF. DNA for the CDR3: TGCAGCGTTGTGGGGGACAGTGGGGTCCACTTT.

The rearrangement uses TRBV5-1 and TRBJ2-7, with a weak D call TRBD2 (6 bases). V lost 3 bases, J lost 3 bases, and 10 bases lay in between. Looked up from germline, CDR1 is SGHRS and CDR2 is YFSETQ. This CDR3 has 13 amino acids. Here the CDR3 DNA reads TGCGCCAGCAGCTCGGGAGTCTACTACGAGCAGTACTTC. Translated, it gives CASSSGVYYEQYF.

The V call is TRBV11-2, the J call TRBJ2-1; D not resolved. The CDR3 consists of 11 residues. V was shortened by 8 bases and J by 8 bases, with 10 bases between the two germline ends. Germline V CDR1 and CDR2: SGHAT, FQNNGV. The CDR3 protein is CASSGWDEQFF. CDR3 nucleotide sequence: TGTGCCAGCTCCGGGTGGGATGAGCAGTTCTTC.